The 32 T cell receptor beta chains presented below share a single source sample, sequenced in a study of blood T cell repertoires in COVID-19. Repertoires were generated with immunoSEQ multiplex PCR, while TCRdb's copy carries only in-frame clones and drops some. This sample has around 18,000 clones, with over 60% found just once. Sequenced input: peripheral blood. These receptor sequences come from a man in his 70s with COVID-19, enrolled during active disease.

This rearrangement joins TRBV6-5 to TRBJ2-1; tentative D call: TRBD1 (6 bases). V was cut by 7 bases and J by 0 bases, with 7 bases left in between. The CDR3 loop spans 13 amino acids. Germline V gives CDR1 MNHEY, CDR2 SVGAGI. In DNA form, the CDR3 reads TGTGCCAGCAACAGGGCCTCCTACAATGAGCAGTTCTTC. As protein: CASNRASYNEQFF.

This chain connects TRBV7-6 to TRBJ1-3; a possible D gene is TRBD1 (6 bases). The CDR3 is 15 residues long. Trimming took off 0 bases at V and 2 bases at J, with 8 bases between the two ends. Per germline, CDR1 SGHVS and CDR2 FNYEAQ. In DNA form, the CDR3 reads TGTGCCAGCAGCTTAGCGAAGGGGGCTGGAAACACCATATATTTT. This sequence encodes CASSLAKGAGNTIYF. Full variable domain (missing parts from reference TRBV7-6 and TRBJ1-3): GAGVSQSPRYKVTKRGQDVALRCDPISGHVSLYWYRQALGQGPEFLTYFNYEAQQDKSGLPNDRFSAERPEGSISTLTIQRTEQRDSAMYRCASSLAKGAGNTIYFGEGSWLTVV.

The rearrangement joins TRBV6-5 to TRBJ2-7, with TRBD2 identical over 12 bases. The trim removed 7 bases at V and 7 bases at J, leaving 8 bases unmatched. Per the germline V gene, CDR1 is MNHEY and CDR2 is SVGAGI. The CDR3 totals 14 residues. The CDR3: CASTASGRAGEQYF. The CDR3, as DNA: TGTGCCAGCACGGCTAGCGGGAGGGCCGGGGAGCAGTACTTC.

The V call is TRBV7-2, the J call TRBJ1-2; D unclear. This CDR3 is built from 12 residues. Trimming pared 5 bases from V and 4 bases from J, leaving 8 bases between. Germline loops: CDR1 SGHTA, CDR2 FQGNSA. The CDR3 DNA is TGTGCCAGCAGCCAGCGAGGCTATGGCTACACCTTC. Translating it yields CASSQRGYGYTF. Looking up the rest from reference TRBV7-2 and TRBJ1-2 gives the full variable domain: GAGVSQSPSNKVTEKGKDVELRCDPISGHTALYWYRQSLGQGLEFLIYFQGNSAPDKSGLPSDRFSAERTGGSVSTLTIQRTQQEDSAVYLCASSQRGYGYTFGSGTRLTVV.

This chain uses TRBV14 with TRBJ1-2; 7 nucleotides match TRBD1. Looked up from germline, CDR1 is SGHDN and CDR2 is FVKESK. The CDR3 is 15 residues long. V lost 3 bases, J lost 8 bases, and 12 bases stayed unmatched. The CDR3 nucleotides read TGTGCCAGCAGCCAGGATTCACAGGGGAGGAGGGGCTACACCTTC. As protein: CASSQDSQGRRGYTF.

In its sample, this clone was seen once. V is TRBV5-4 and J is TRBJ2-1; 7 nucleotides align to TRBD2. The germline CDR1 and CDR2 sequences are SGHNT and YYREEE (reference sequence). Germline trimming cut 0 bases from V and 5 bases from J; bases unmatched to any gene: 2. CDR3 length equals 14 residues. CDR3 sequence: CASSLGLADNEQFF. CDR3 sequence (DNA): TGTGCCAGCAGCTTGGGTCTAGCGGACAATGAGCAGTTCTTC. The full variable domain, rest sourced from reference TRBV5-4 and TRBJ2-1, is ETGVTQSPTHLIKTRGQQVTLRCSSQSGHNTVSWYQQALGQGPQFIFQYYREEENGRGNFPPRFSGLQFPNYSSELNVNALELDDSALYLCASSLGLADNEQFFGPGTRLTVL.

This clone was counted a few times. In DNA form, the CDR3 reads TGTGCCAGCAGCCAAGGGGACAGGCTACAAGAGACCCAGTACTTC. Its translation is CASSQGDRLQETQYF. The gene calls are TRBV4-2 and TRBJ2-5, with TRBD1 matching over 8 bases. V lost 1 base, J lost 2 bases, and 3 bases stayed unmatched. The CDR3 loop spans 15 amino acids. Germline values: CDR1 LGHNA, CDR2 YNFKEQ.

The chain links TRBV2 to TRBJ2-2, with 10 bases lining up with TRBD1. The ends lost 7 bases at V and 5 bases at J; junction bases unmatched: 7. The V gene's germline CDR1 is SNHLY and CDR2 FYNNEI. This CDR3 region has 15 residues. CDR3 DNA: TGTGCCAGCACCCTGGGACAGGGGAGGACCGGGGAGCTGTTTTTT. Protein: CASTLGQGRTGELFF.

The table lists this clone with a count of one. The chain employs TRBV12-3 or TRBV12-4 and TRBJ2-7; D remains ambiguous. This CDR3 contains 12 residues. V lost 2 bases, J lost 6 bases, and 8 bases lay in between. The CDR3 DNA reads TGTGCCAGCAGTTTACCGGGTGGCGAGCAGTACTTC. Its translation: CASSLPGGEQYF.

In its sample, this clone was seen a few times. CDR3 protein: CASSLRQGAQVKPEQYF. CDR3 DNA sequence: TGTGCCAGCTCACTTCGACAGGGGGCGCAGGTAAAACCCGAGCAGTACTTC. V usage is TRBV18 and J usage is TRBJ2-7; 10 bases match TRBD1. V shed 4 bases, J shed 6 bases, and the junction held 15 bases outside the gene matches. The CDR3 runs to 17 residues. Germline CDR1 is KGHSH and CDR2 is LQKENI.

This chain joins TRBV27 and TRBJ2-1; 12 bases are a match to TRBD2. The ends lost 7 bases at V and 10 bases at J; junction bases unmatched: 8. Germline V gene data show CDR1 as MNHEY and CDR2 as SMNVEV (reference sequence). This CDR3 contains 14 residues. CDR3 DNA: TGTGCCAGCAAAACTAGCGGGGGGTCATGGGAGCAGTTCTTC. It codes for CASKTSGGSWEQFF.

Only one count was recorded for this clone. V usage is TRBV7-2 and J usage is TRBJ1-2; 9 bases map to TRBD1. V gave up 5 bases and J gave up 6 bases; unmatched junction bases: 16. Germline CDR1 reads SGHTA; CDR2 reads FQGNSA. This CDR3 region has 17 residues. The CDR3 DNA is TGTGCCAGCAGCCAGGGACAGGGAACCGTTGTATTCGATGGCTACACCTTC. Its protein is CASSQGQGTVVFDGYTF.

This chain links TRBV5-1 with TRBJ1-6; 7 bases map to TRBD1. Per germline, CDR1 SGHRS and CDR2 YFSETQ. V shed 4 bases and J 0 bases; nucleotides not matched to a gene: 7. The CDR3 has 17 residues. As DNA, the CDR3 is TGCGCCAGCAGCCTACAAGGGGGCGGCTCCTATAATTCACCCCTCCACTTT. It encodes CASSLQGGGSYNSPLHF.

V and J are TRBV5-1 and TRBJ2-1; 9 bases are a match to TRBD1. CDR1 is SGHRS, CDR2 YFSETQ, per germline. The CDR3 totals 15 residues. V lost 4 bases and J lost 1; bases outside the gene matches: 3. The CDR3 bases are TGCGCCAGCAGCCCCGGGACAGGGTCCTACAATGAGCAGTTCTTC. Its translation: CASSPGTGSYNEQFF. The complete variable domain, with remaining parts taken from reference TRBV5-1 and TRBJ2-1, reads KAGVTQTPRYLIKTRGQQVTLSCSPISGHRSVSWYQQTPGQGLQFLFEYFSETQRNKGNFPGRFSGRQFSNSRSEMNVSTLELGDSALYLCASSPGTGSYNEQFFGPGTRLTVL.

The chain employs TRBV7-8 and TRBJ1-2; TRBD1 matches 7 bases. Unmatched junction bases numbered 0, after V lost 1 base and J lost 1 base. There are 14 residues in the CDR3. Looked up from germline, CDR1 is SGHVS and CDR2 is FQNEAQ. The CDR3 is CASSLGQGNYGYTF. In DNA form, the CDR3 reads TGTGCCAGCAGCTTAGGACAGGGTAACTATGGCTACACCTTC.

The chain links TRBV19 to TRBJ2-1; a weak D match, TRBD1 (5 bases). The CDR3 length is 16 residues. Germline V gene data show CDR1 as LNHDA and CDR2 as SQIVND (reference sequence). The ends were cut back, 5 bases at V and 4 bases at J, with 18 bases in the middle. CDR3 sequence reads: CASSLLTAPSYNEQFF. Written as DNA, the CDR3 is TGTGCCAGTAGTTTACTGACAGCCCCTTCTTACAATGAGCAGTTCTTC.

This clone was observed a handful of times. The rearrangement uses TRBV2 and TRBJ1-1; D uncertain. The V gene lost 3 bases and the J gene lost 2 bases, with 13 bases spanning the gap. The germline gives CDR1 SNHLY, CDR2 FYNNEI. CDR3 length: 15 amino acids. The CDR3 region has the DNA TGTGCCAGCAGTGAGCGAGCCCCAGGAAACACTGAAGCTTTCTTT. Amino acid sequence: CASSERAPGNTEAFF.

The chain uses TRBV6-4 and TRBJ2-5; D uncertain. The V gene lost 1 base and the J gene lost 1 base, with 7 bases spanning the gap. CDR3 length: 14 residues. Germline V gives CDR1 MRHNA, CDR2 SNTAGT. This CDR3 reads CASSDWAVQETQYF. The CDR3 bases are TGTGCCAGCAGTGACTGGGCAGTCCAAGAGACCCAGTACTTC.

V gene TRBV5-6 combines with J gene TRBJ2-7; D is possibly TRBD1 (5 bases). The CDR3 covers 17 residues. Trimming stripped 4 bases from V and 2 bases from J, with 22 bases between. The germline gives CDR1 SGHDT, CDR2 YYEEEE. The CDR3 loop is CASSLLGQGVVAYEQYF. The CDR3 bases are TGTGCCAGCAGCCTCCTGGGCCAAGGGGTGGTTGCCTACGAGCAGTACTTC. Using reference TRBV5-6 and TRBJ2-7 for the parts outside the CDR3, the full variable domain is DAGVTQSPTHLIKTRGQQVTLRCSPKSGHDTVSWYQQALGQGPQFIFQYYEEEERQRGNFPDRFSGHQFPNYSSELNVNALLLGDSALYLCASSLLGQGVVAYEQYFGPGTRLTVT.

V gene TRBV3-1 (or the pseudogene TRBV3-2) combines with J gene TRBJ2-7; TRBD2 is a possible D gene (5 bases). V was shortened by 4 bases and J by 6 bases, with 19 bases between the two germline ends. This CDR3 is built from 15 residues. The V gene's germline CDR1 is LGHDT and CDR2 YNNKEL (reference sequence). Here the CDR3 DNA reads TGTGCCAGCAGCCGACCCCCCCCGGGGTCTGGCGAGCAGTACTTC. Amino acids: CASSRPPPGSGEQYF.

Here the CDR3 DNA reads TGTGCCAGCAGTTACGGGAGGGATCGTGGCAATCAGCCCCAGCATTTT. This gives the protein CASSYGRDRGNQPQHF. The chain employs TRBV6-5 and TRBJ1-5; D call uncertain. Germline CDR1 MNHEY, CDR2 SVGAGI. V lost 2 bases to trimming and J lost 2 bases, with 13 bases between them. This CDR3 region has 16 residues.

This chain uses TRBV28 with TRBJ2-5; a possible D gene is TRBD2 (7 bases). CDR1 MDHEN and CDR2 SYDVKM come from the germline V gene. The CDR3 runs 17 residues. V lost 3 bases, J lost 4 bases, and 21 bases lay in between. The CDR3 bases are TGTGCCAGCAGTTTCTTGTGGGGGCTAGCGGAGCGAGAGACCCAGTACTTC. This gives the protein CASSFLWGLAERETQYF.

This chain joins TRBV19 and TRBJ2-4, with TRBD1 matching 7 bases. The V gene's germline CDR1 is LNHDA and CDR2 SQIVND (reference sequence). CDR3 length: 15 amino acids. V was clipped by 6 bases and J by 3 bases; unmatched bases: 8. The CDR3 spells CASSKDRAFKNIQYF. The CDR3 DNA is TGTGCCAGTAGCAAAGACAGGGCGTTCAAAAACATTCAGTACTTC.

CDR3 region: CASSLAYRDRGLGEQYF. DNA for the CDR3: TGTGCCAGCAGCTTGGCCTACCGGGACAGGGGGCTAGGTGAGCAGTACTTC. The V call is TRBV5-6, the J call TRBJ2-7, with 12 bases fitting TRBD1. This CDR3 has 17 amino acids. In germline, CDR1 is SGHDT, CDR2 YYEEEE. The junction had 11 bases not matched to a gene; V was cut back by 0 bases and J by 7 bases.

This clone was picked up a small number of times. This chain joins TRBV6-5 and TRBJ1-2; 11 bases are a match to TRBD1. Germline-derived CDR1 and CDR2 are MNHEY and SVGAGI. The CDR3 length is 13 residues. J gave up 7 bases and V 8 bases, and 6 bases lay outside the gene matches. CDR3 region: CASHRTGGFGYTF. The CDR3 DNA follows: TGTGCCAGCCACCGGACAGGGGGCTTTGGCTACACCTTC.

V usage is TRBV5-6 and J usage is TRBJ1-2, with D possibly matching TRBD1 (5 bases). CDR3 size: 15 residues. Germline-derived CDR1 and CDR2 are SGHDT and YYEEEE. Trimming cost V 3 bases and J 4 bases, with 16 bases left between them. DNA for the CDR3: TGTGCCAGCAGCTCGACAGACATATGGGGCTATGGCTACACCTTC. It encodes CASSSTDIWGYGYTF.

Only one count was recorded for this clone. The gene calls are TRBV5-5 and TRBJ1-5, with D perhaps TRBD1 (6 bases). The CDR3 is 13 residues long. The V end lost 1 base, the J end lost 7 bases, and 9 bases lay between the germline ends. The germline V gene has CDR1 SGHKS and CDR2 YYEKEE (reference sequence). The CDR3 nucleotides read TGTGCCAGCAGCTTGCCAGGGGAACAGCCCCAGCATTTT. Residues: CASSLPGEQPQHF.

This chain joins TRBV19 and TRBJ2-1; 7 bases map to TRBD1. Per germline, CDR1 LNHDA and CDR2 SQIVND (reference sequence). The CDR3 covers 15 residues. The trim removed 6 bases at V and 4 bases at J, leaving 9 bases unmatched. The CDR3 sequence is CASRMIQTGYNEQFF. In DNA form, the CDR3 reads TGTGCCAGTAGGATGATCCAGACAGGGTACAATGAGCAGTTCTTC.

The gene calls are TRBV30 and TRBJ1-4; D is undetermined. CDR1 is GTSNPN, CDR2 SVGIG, per germline (reference sequence). Trimming took off 3 bases at V and 3 bases at J, with 17 bases between the two ends. The CDR3 sequence is 16 residues long. The CDR3 nucleotides read TGTGCCTGGAGGGCCCCAAGGAGGCCAGCTAATGAAAAACTGTTTTTT. This gives the protein CAWRAPRRPANEKLFF.

V and J are TRBV30 and TRBJ2-3; 10 bases are shared with TRBD2. V lost 6 bases and J lost 5; bases outside the gene matches: 5. There are 13 residues in the CDR3. Germline V lookup: CDR1 GTSNPN, CDR2 SVGIG (reference sequence). The CDR3 DNA is TGTGCCTGTAGCGGGGGGATTCAAGATACGCAGTATTTT. This sequence encodes CACSGGIQDTQYF. Variable domain in full (rest from reference TRBV30 and TRBJ2-3): SQTIHQWPATLVQPVGSPLSLECTVEGTSNPNLYWYRQAAGRGLQLLFYSVGIGQISSEVPQNLSASRPQDRQFILSSKKLLLSDSGFYLCACSGGIQDTQYFGPGTRLTVL.

This chain uses TRBV5-1 with TRBJ2-7; 7 nucleotides match TRBD1. Trimming cost V 4 bases and J 1 base; bases outside gene matches: 17. Looked up from germline, CDR1 is SGHRS and CDR2 is YFSETQ. The CDR3 has 18 amino acids. The DNA of the CDR3 is TGCGCCAGCAGCACGGGTAGAGGGGGCCACGGGCAATCCTACGAGCAGTACTTC. Translating gives CASSTGRGGHGQSYEQYF.

The chain links TRBV3-1 (or the pseudogene TRBV3-2) to TRBJ1-2; possibly TRBD1 for D (6 bases). Germline CDR1 LGHDT, CDR2 YNNKEL (reference sequence). Trimming took off 5 bases at V and 0 bases at J, with 19 bases between the two ends. This CDR3 comprises 17 residues. The CDR3 sequence is CASSKIADRTTNYGYTF. The CDR3 nucleotides are TGTGCCAGCAGCAAAATTGCGGACAGAACGACTAACTATGGCTACACCTTC.